The clone carrying this T cell receptor (beta chain) was seen repeatedly, ten times or more. The time point was: after trial treatment. Treatment of the sample: LDRT plus nivolumab, ipilimumab, low-dose cyclophosphamide and aspirin (RACIN trial). The study gave donors nivolumab, ipilimumab, aspirin, low-dose cyclophosphamide and low-dose radiotherapy. The source of the sample is a study of low-dose radiotherapy and immunotherapy resistance in tumors. The overall study: Treatment consisted of nivolumab 240 mg every two weeks and ipilimumab 1 mg/kg every six weeks, given intravenously to patients. Intravenously given cyclophosphamide 200 mg/m2 followed a two-week schedule that placed each dose one day before radiation and immunotherapy.

The V and J ends lost 6 bases and 1 base, in that order; junction bases with no gene match: 9. Per the germline V gene, CDR1 is MDHEN and CDR2 is SYDVKM. The CDR3 is 16 amino acids. Primers targeting TRAV and TRBV primed first-strand cDNA, covering alpha and beta chains. With a V-primer adapter and a constant-region primer, TCRs were amplified for roughly 20 PCR cycles. TCRdb used MiXCR to reprocess the reads, holding one entry per CDR3 protein. The profile shows around 80,000 distinct CDR3 sequences, around a sixth of them singletons. Material: PBMCs, obtained after low-dose radiotherapy plus immunotherapy. The V and J genes are TRBV28 and TRBJ1-5; 7 nucleotides match TRBD1. The clonotype comes from a male donor with prostate cancer. DNA for the CDR3: TGTGCCAGCAGGAAGGACAGGCAGAGGAGCAATCAGCCCCAGCATTTT. As protein: CASRKDRQRSNQPQHF.